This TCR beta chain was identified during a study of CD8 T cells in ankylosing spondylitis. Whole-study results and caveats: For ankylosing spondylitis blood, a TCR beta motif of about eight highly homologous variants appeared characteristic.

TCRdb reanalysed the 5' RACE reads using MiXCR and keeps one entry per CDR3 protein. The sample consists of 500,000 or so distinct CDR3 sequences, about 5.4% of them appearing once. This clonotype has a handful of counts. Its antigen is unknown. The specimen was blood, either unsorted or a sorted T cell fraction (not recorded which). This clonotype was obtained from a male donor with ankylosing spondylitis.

In nucleotides, the CDR3 is TGTGCCAGCAGCCACTTGGGGCGGGAAAACATTCAGTACTTC. This encodes CASSHLGRENIQYF. The chain has TRBV14 and TRBJ2-4; D possibly uses TRBD1 or TRBD2 (5 bases each). This CDR3 contains 14 residues. V was shortened by 3 bases and J by 5 bases, with 11 bases between the two germline ends. Germline V gene sequence: CDR1 SGHDN, CDR2 FVKESK.